The 5 T cell receptor beta chains below come from one sample, sequenced in a study of vaccination and CD4 T cells after COVID-19. An Oncomine TCR Beta short-read assay was used to sequence the DNA from cultured CD4+ T cells. From the PCR reads, TCRdb called clonotypes with MiXCR, one entry per CDR3 protein. The sample has fewer than 15,000 distinct CDR3 sequences, 58% seen once. Treatment of the sample: approximately 11-day PBMC culture with coronavirus spike peptide pools or control peptides (ViraFEST assay). These TCRs are of unknown antigen specificity. The sample in question was cultured CD4+ T cells from blood, obtained after SARS-CoV-2 vaccination. These receptors were taken from a human donor with COVID-19.

The rearrangement joins TRBV10-1 to TRBJ2-7; the D is unclear. From germline, CDR1 is WNHNN and CDR2 SYGVQD (reference sequence). Trimming stripped 4 bases from V and 3 bases from J, with 16 bases between. This CDR3 is 15 amino acids long. CDR3 bases: TGCGCCAGCAGTGTGGACCTATCCGTAAGCTACGAGCAGTACTTC. Amino acids: CASSVDLSVSYEQYF.

This clonotype has just a few counts. V usage is TRBV6-1 and J usage is TRBJ2-5; a weak D match, TRBD2 (6 bases). CDR3 length: 13 amino acids. Germline CDR1 and CDR2: MNHNS and SASEGT. The ends were cut back, 9 bases at V and 5 bases at J, with 16 bases in the middle. In DNA form, the CDR3 reads TGTGCCAGTAGGGAGGTAGTTCGGGAGACCCAGTACTTC. Its protein product is CASREVVRETQYF.

The rearrangement links TRBV20-1 to TRBJ1-3, with TRBD1 matching over 7 bases. This CDR3 region has 15 residues. The germline V gene has CDR1 DFQATT and CDR2 SNEGSKA (reference sequence). Losses at the gene ends were 4 bases for V and 0 bases for J; bases not matched to a gene: 6. CDR3 bases: TGCAGTGCTAAAAAAGGGACAGCCTCTGGAAACACCATATATTTT. This translates into CSAKKGTASGNTIYF.

The chain combines TRBV12-2 with TRBJ2-5. TRBV12-2 is noted as a pseudogene. CDR3 length equals 9 residues. The CDR3 protein is CASRLEAYF. DNA for the CDR3: TGTGCAAGTCGCTTAGAGGCGTACTTC.

The chain has TRBV6-1 and TRBJ1-5; possibly TRBD1 for D (5 bases). This CDR3 region has 16 residues. In germline, CDR1 is MNHNS, CDR2 SASEGT. V dropped 2 bases and J dropped 1 base, with 12 bases sitting between them. The CDR3 sequence is CASSENAGLSNQPQHF. The CDR3 DNA reads as TGTGCCAGCAGTGAAAATGCAGGGTTAAGCAATCAGCCCCAGCATTTT.